This entry features one TCR beta chain sequence. This sample was included in a study of T cell changes during pregnancy in multiple sclerosis. Assay: immunoSEQ multiplex PCR; the TCRdb copy retains only in-frame clones and omits some. Of 65,000 to 95,000 clones in the sample, roughly 90% are singletons; the top ten hold around 2%. With 5 bases clipped from V and 5 bases from J, the junction kept 4 bases outside the gene matches. CDR1 and CDR2 (germline): SGHTA, FQGNSA. CDR3 length: 13 residues. The receptor was derived from a female donor with multiple sclerosis, enrolled in a pregnancy study. Sequencing was performed on peripheral blood, taken before pregnancy. V gene TRBV7-2 combines with J gene TRBJ2-5; 8 bases are shared with TRBD1. CDR3 DNA: TGTGCCAGCAGCAGACAGGGGCGGGAGACCCAGTACTTC. It specifies CASSRQGRETQYF. The full variable domain, with the rest looked up from reference TRBV7-2 and TRBJ2-5, is GAGVSQSPSNKVTEKGKDVELRCDPISGHTALYWYRQSLGQGLEFLIYFQGNSAPDKSGLPSDRFSAERTGGSVSTLTIQRTQQEDSAVYLCASSRQGRETQYFGPGTRLLVL.